This is a list of T cell receptor beta chains from one sample in a study of cytomegalovirus exposure and HLA in healthy donors. Repertoires were generated with immunoSEQ multiplex PCR, while TCRdb's copy carries only in-frame clones and drops some. Of fewer than 200,000 clones listed, around 83% are singletons. The sequenced sample was PBMCs. These receptors all stem from a woman under 30 in good health and CMV-seronegative. CDR3s include the opening cysteine and the closing phenylalanine or tryptophan. The D gene is left open where the match is weak. Clone size is shown for a subset of rows, as once, few, many or a class of expanded clone.

abundance,j_gene,v_gene,d_gene,CDR3nt,CDR3aa
-,TRBJ2-3,TRBV19,TRBD2,TGTGCCAGTCAGACAGCGGGAGGTATAGATACGCAGTATTTT,CASQTAGGIDTQYF
once,TRBJ2-2,TRBV10-3,-,TGTGCCATCAGTGAGTCGTGGGGCGGGAAGGTGAACACCGGGGAGCTGTTTTTT,CAISESWGGKVNTGELFF
many,TRBJ1-1,TRBV5-6,TRBD1,TGTGCCAGCAGCTACCCCCCGGGACAGGGGAACACTGAAGCTTTCTTT,CASSYPPGQGNTEAFF
few,TRBJ2-7,TRBV2,-,TGTGCCAGCAGATTAGGGGAACCCCACGGGCAGTACTTC,CASRLGEPHGQYF
-,TRBJ2-7,TRBV28,TRBD1,TGTGCCAGCAGTTTGTGGACAGGGGACGAGCAGTACTTC,CASSLWTGDEQYF
once,TRBJ2-1,TRBV10-3,-,TGTGCCATCAGTGAGCCTTACAAGCTCGGGGAGCAGTTCTTC,CAISEPYKLGEQFF
-,TRBJ1-2,TRBV6-1,TRBD1,TGTGCCAGCAGTGAGGTGGTGGGGACAGGGGGTATCCGCACCTTC,CASSEVVGTGGIRTF
once,TRBJ2-2,TRBV9,TRBD2,TGTGCCAGCAGCGTAGAGCGGGGTATCGACACCGGGGAGCTGTTTTTT,CASSVERGIDTGELFF
-,TRBJ2-7,TRBV7-9,-,TGTGCCAGCAGCTTAACCAGGGAAGGTCCCAAGGGCTACGAGCAGTACTTC,CASSLTREGPKGYEQYF
-,TRBJ2-1,TRBV2,TRBD2,TGTGCCAGCAGGACTAGCGGATACAATGAGCAGTTCTTC,CASRTSGYNEQFF